The next 6 T cell receptor beta chains were all read from a single sample in a study of cytomegalovirus exposure and HLA in healthy donors. PCR involved 60 Vbeta and 13 Jbeta primers. Sequencing was performed with immunoSEQ multiplex PCR; in TCRdb, only in-frame clones are kept and a portion is missing. This sample yields some 120,000 clones, of which 9% to 10% are seen a single time; 3% belongs to the top ten. The sequenced material came from PBMCs. These receptors all come from a man between 25 and 39 years old in good health and CMV-seronegative.

CDR3: CASSPRQGQSYEQYF. CDR3 coding DNA: TGTGCCAGCAGCCCTCGGCAGGGGCAATCCTACGAGCAGTACTTC. The V call is TRBV9, the J call TRBJ2-7; possibly TRBD1 for D (6 bases). V was cut by 4 bases and J by 1 base, with 15 bases left in between. Germline CDR1 is SGDLS and CDR2 is YYNGEE. The CDR3 length is 15 residues.

Only a few counts were recorded for this clone. The chain combines TRBV27 with TRBJ1-1, with 7 bases identical to TRBD1. J was trimmed by 4 bases and V by 3 bases; bases with no gene match: 2. The CDR3 extends over 13 amino acids. In germline, CDR1 is MNHEY, CDR2 SMNVEV (reference sequence). CDR3 sequence reads: CASSLTGTTEAFF. The CDR3 region has the DNA TGTGCCAGCAGTTTGACAGGGACCACTGAAGCTTTCTTT.

This clone was detected a few times. This rearrangement joins TRBV27 to TRBJ2-2, with D possibly matching TRBD1 (5 bases). Between the trimmed V and J ends, which lost 6 bases and 1 base, there was a span of 6 bases. CDR3 length: 13 residues. The germline CDR1 and CDR2 sequences are MNHEY and SMNVEV (reference sequence). The CDR3 region is CASRQENTGELFF. CDR3 sequence (DNA): TGTGCCAGCAGACAGGAGAACACCGGGGAGCTGTTTTTT.

The sample holds a few counts of this clone. The chain combines TRBV27 with TRBJ2-1; 12 bases are a match to TRBD2. CDR1 and CDR2 (germline): MNHEY, SMNVEV (reference sequence). There are 14 residues in the CDR3. V lost 5 bases to trimming and J lost 7 bases; unmatched junction nucleotides: 3. CDR3 residues: CASSLAGGANEQFF. CDR3 sequence (DNA): TGTGCCAGCAGTCTAGCGGGAGGGGCAAATGAGCAGTTCTTC.

This chain uses TRBV7-9 with TRBJ2-6; D gene uncertain. CDR1 and CDR2 from the germline V gene are SEHNR and FQNEAQ (reference sequence). The V and J ends lost 7 bases and 4 bases respectively, with 8 bases between them. The CDR3 sequence is 13 residues long. The CDR3 nucleotides read TGTGCCAGCACCTTTGTAGGGGCCAACGTCCTGACTTTC. This codes for CASTFVGANVLTF.

This sequence joins TRBV4-2 and TRBJ1-3; 7 bases line up with TRBD1. The V gene's germline CDR1 is LGHNA and CDR2 YNFKEQ. The trim removed 5 bases at V and 4 bases at J, leaving 8 bases unmatched. CDR3 length equals 15 residues. The CDR3 bases are TGTGCCAGCAGCGACAGGGTGTCATCCGGAAACACCATATATTTT. Protein product: CASSDRVSSGNTIYF.